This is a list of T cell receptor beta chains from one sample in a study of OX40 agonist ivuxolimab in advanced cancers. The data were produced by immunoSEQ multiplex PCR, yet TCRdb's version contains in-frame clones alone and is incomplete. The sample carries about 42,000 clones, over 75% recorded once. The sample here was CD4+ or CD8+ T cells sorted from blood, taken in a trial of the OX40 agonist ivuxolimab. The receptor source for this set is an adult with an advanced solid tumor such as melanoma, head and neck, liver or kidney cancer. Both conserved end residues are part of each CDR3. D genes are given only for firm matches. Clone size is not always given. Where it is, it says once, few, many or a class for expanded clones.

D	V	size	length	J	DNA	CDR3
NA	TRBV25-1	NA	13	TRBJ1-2	TGTGCCAGCAGTGTGACAGTCACCTATGGCTACACCTTC	CASSVTVTYGYTF
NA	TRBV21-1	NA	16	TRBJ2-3	TGTGCCAGCAGCAAGCTTCGGGACTGGGGGGGAGATACGCAGTATTTT	CASSKLRDWGGDTQYF
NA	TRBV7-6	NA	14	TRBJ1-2	TGTGCCAGCAGCCTTCGCGCAGGGGACTATGGCTACACCTTC	CASSLRAGDYGYTF
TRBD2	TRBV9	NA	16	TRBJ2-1	TGTGCCAGCAGCGTAGGGGGACTAGCGGAGCACAATGAGCAGTTCTTC	CASSVGGLAEHNEQFF
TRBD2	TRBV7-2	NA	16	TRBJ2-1	TGTGCCAGCAGCTTAGTAGGCACTAGCGGGAGTAGTGAGCAGTTCTTC	CASSLVGTSGSSEQFF
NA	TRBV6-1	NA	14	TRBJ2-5	TGTGCCAGCAGTTTATCACGGACACAAGAGACCCAGTACTTC	CASSLSRTQETQYF
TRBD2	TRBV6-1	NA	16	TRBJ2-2	TGTGCCAGCAGTGCACTAGCGGGAGTCCTGAGAGGGGAGCTGTTTTTT	CASSALAGVLRGELFF
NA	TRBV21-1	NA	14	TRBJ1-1	TGTGCCAGCAGCAAAGAGGAGGGTTATACTGAAGCTTTCTTT	CASSKEEGYTEAFF
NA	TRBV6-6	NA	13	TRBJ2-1	TGTGCCAGCAGCCCCGGGACTGCCAATGAGCAGTTCTTC	CASSPGTANEQFF
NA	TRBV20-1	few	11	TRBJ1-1	TGCAGCGTATCGGGGGACACTGAAGCTTTCTTT	CSVSGDTEAFF
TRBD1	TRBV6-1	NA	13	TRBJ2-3	TGTGCCAGCAAAGACAGGGGGGTCGATACGCAGTATTTT	CASKDRGVDTQYF
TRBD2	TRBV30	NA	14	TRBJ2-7	TGTGCCTGGAGTGTACTAGCGGGAGCTAACGAGCAGTACTTC	CAWSVLAGANEQYF
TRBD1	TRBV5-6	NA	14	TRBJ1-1	TGTGCCAGCAGCTGGGTGGCAGGGGGAATGGGAAGTAGCTTT	CASSWVAGGMGSSF
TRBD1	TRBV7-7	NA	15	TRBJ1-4	TGTGCTAGCACCACTAACAGGGGGCGATCTGAAAAACTGTTTTTT	CASTTNRGRSEKLFF
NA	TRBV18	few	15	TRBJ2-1	TGTGCCAGCTCACCTCGCGGGTATGGCTACAATGAGCAGTTCTTC	CASSPRGYGYNEQFF
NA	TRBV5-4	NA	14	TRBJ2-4	TGTGCCAGCAGCTTAAGGGGGGGGTGGGACATTCAGTACTTC	CASSLRGGWDIQYF
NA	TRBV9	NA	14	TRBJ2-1	TGTGCCAGCAGCGTATCGGGAACCTACAATGAGCAGTTCTTC	CASSVSGTYNEQFF
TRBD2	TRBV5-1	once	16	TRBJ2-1	TGCGCCAGCAGCCTGACTAGCGGATTATCCTACAATGAGCAGTTCTTC	CASSLTSGLSYNEQFF
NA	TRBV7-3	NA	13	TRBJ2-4	TGTGCCAGCAGCGCAGACAGAATAAACATTCAGTACTTC	CASSADRINIQYF
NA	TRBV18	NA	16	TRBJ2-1	TGTGCCAGCTCACCACTCCCTACCTCGGACGGGGATGAGCAGTTCTTC	CASSPLPTSDGDEQFF
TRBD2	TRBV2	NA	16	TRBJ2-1	TGTGCCAGCAGTGCCGGACTAGCGGGAGCTACAAGTGAGCAGTTCTTC	CASSAGLAGATSEQFF
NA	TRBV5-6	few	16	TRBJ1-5	TGTGCCAGCAGCTTGGGCGCCGGTGGGGGCAATCAGCCCCAGCATTTT	CASSLGAGGGNQPQHF
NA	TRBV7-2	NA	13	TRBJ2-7	TGTGCCAGCAGCAGAAGCGAATTCTACGAGCAGTACTTC	CASSRSEFYEQYF